Sequencing of this TCR beta chain was carried out in a study of T cells in tumors and immune-related adverse events. The data were produced by immunoSEQ multiplex PCR, yet TCRdb's version contains in-frame clones alone and is incomplete. This sample yields 4,500 or so clones, of which approximately 82% are seen a single time; about a fifth belongs to the top ten. Trimming took off 4 bases at V and 2 bases at J, with 11 bases between the two ends. Germline V gives CDR1 SGHDN, CDR2 FVKESK. The CDR3 covers 14 residues. This receptor was taken from a female donor with metastatic renal cell carcinoma. The chain joins TRBV14 to TRBJ1-1; D may be TRBD1 (6 bases). This sample comprised skin tissue, obtained from a patient treated with anti-PD-1 therapy. CDR3: CASSPWTDNTEAFF. CDR3 bases: TGTGCCAGCAGCCCCTGGACAGACAACACTGAAGCTTTCTTT.